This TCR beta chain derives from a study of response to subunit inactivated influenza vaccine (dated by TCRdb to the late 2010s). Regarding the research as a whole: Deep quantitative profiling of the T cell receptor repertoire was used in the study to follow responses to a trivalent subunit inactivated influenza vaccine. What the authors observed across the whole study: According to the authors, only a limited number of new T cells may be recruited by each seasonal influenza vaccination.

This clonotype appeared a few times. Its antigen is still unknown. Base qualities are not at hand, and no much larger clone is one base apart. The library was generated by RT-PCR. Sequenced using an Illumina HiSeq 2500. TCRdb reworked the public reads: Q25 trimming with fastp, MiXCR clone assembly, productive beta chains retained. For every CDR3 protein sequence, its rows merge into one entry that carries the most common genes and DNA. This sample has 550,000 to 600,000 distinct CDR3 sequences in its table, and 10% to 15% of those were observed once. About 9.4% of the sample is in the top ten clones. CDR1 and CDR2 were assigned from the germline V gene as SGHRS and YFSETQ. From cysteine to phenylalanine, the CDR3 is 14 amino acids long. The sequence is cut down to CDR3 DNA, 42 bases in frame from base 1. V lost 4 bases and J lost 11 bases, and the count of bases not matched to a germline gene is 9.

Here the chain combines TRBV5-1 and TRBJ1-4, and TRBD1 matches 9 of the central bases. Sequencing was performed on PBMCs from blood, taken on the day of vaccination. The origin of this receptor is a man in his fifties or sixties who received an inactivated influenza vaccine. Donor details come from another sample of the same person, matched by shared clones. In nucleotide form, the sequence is TGCGCCAGCAGCAACGGACAGGGGAGCGGGAAACTGTTTTTT. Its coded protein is CASSNGQGSGKLFF.